The rows below give T cell receptor beta chains drawn from one sample of a study of T cell repertoires in cytomegalovirus infection. MiXCR, run by TCRdb on the reads, gives a single entry per CDR3 protein. Of fewer than 550,000 distinct CDR3 sequences in the sample, approximately 16% were seen once. The sequenced sample was CD8+ T cells from PBMCs. These receptors all come from a human donor in good health (CMV status not recorded). Some clones in this sample may be carry-over from other donors' samples. Each CDR3 is given without its conserved first and last residue. D genes are given only for firm matches.

CDR3aa	v_gene	j_gene	d_gene
SANSQGAQETQY	TRBV20-1	TRBJ2-5	TRBD1
ASSPRSDSYEQY	TRBV5-6	TRBJ2-7	NA
ATSRDLDREDSVGTGELF	TRBV15	TRBJ2-2	TRBD1
SVRTSEYYEQY	TRBV29-1	TRBJ2-7	TRBD2
ATSAGGGDTQY	TRBV24-1	TRBJ2-3	NA
ASSGPVRDEQF	TRBV6-1	TRBJ2-1	NA
ASSLSWGLGEAF	TRBV27	TRBJ1-1	NA
ASSQVADAYEQY	TRBV14	TRBJ2-7	NA
ASSYVGSGLNEQF	TRBV27	TRBJ2-1	NA
ATSRDYLTAEAF	TRBV15	TRBJ1-1	NA
ASILSRAAGDTEAF	TRBV2	TRBJ1-1	NA
ASSLEAGGSYGYT	TRBV7-9	TRBJ1-2	TRBD1
SVSGTGQVGELF	TRBV29-1	TRBJ2-2	TRBD1
ASGLSGLEQY	TRBV12-5	TRBJ2-7	NA
SAVGRGASYNEQF	TRBV20-1	TRBJ2-1	NA
ASGEGDGYT	TRBV10-2	TRBJ1-2	NA
ASSPSFNLH	TRBV28	TRBJ1-6	NA
ASSARLAGEVYNEQF	TRBV6-5	TRBJ2-1	TRBD2
ASSPRTGGTEQF	TRBV7-9	TRBJ2-1	TRBD1
ASSVAGGTGNYGYT	TRBV9	TRBJ1-2	TRBD1
ASSTSAFKQETQY	TRBV12-3/TRBV12-4	TRBJ2-5	TRBD2
ASSMTRAGGDSPLH	TRBV19	TRBJ1-6	TRBD1